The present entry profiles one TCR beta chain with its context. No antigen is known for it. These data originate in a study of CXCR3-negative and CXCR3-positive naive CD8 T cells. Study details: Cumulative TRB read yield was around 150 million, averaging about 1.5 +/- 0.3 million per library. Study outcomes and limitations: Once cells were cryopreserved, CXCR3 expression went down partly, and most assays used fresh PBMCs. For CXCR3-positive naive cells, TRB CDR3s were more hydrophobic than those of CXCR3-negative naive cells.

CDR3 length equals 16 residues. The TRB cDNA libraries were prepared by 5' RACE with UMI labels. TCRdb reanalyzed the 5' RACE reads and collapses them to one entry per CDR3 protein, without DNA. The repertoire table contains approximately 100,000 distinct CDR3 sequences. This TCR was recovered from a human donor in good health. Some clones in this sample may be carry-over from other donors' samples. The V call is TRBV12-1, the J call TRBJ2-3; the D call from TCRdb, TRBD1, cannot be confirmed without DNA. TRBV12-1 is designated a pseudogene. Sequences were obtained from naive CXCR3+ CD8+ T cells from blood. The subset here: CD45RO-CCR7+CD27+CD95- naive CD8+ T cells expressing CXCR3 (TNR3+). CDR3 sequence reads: CASSAKAGTSTDTQYF.